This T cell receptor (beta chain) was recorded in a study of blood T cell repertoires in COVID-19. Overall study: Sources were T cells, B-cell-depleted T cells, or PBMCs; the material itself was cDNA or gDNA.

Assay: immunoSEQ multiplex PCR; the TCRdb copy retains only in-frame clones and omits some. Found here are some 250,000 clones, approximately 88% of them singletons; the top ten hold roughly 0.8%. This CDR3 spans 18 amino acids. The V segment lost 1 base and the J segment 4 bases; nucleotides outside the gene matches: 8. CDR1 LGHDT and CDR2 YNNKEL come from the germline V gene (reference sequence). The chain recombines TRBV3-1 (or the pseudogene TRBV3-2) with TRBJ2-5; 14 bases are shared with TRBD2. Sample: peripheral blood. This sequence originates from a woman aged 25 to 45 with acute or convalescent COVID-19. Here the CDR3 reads CASSQGVLGTSGRETQYF. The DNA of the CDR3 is TGTGCCAGCAGCCAAGGAGTACTCGGGACTAGCGGGAGAGAGACCCAGTACTTC.